The 18 T cell receptor beta chains below all came from one sample that was sequenced in a study of T cells expressing NK-cell markers. No DNA is given; TCRdb re-called the 5' RACE reads and lists each CDR3 protein once. This table holds 300,000 to 450,000 distinct CDR3 sequences. Sequenced: blood T cells: a sorted CD56 or NKG2C T cell subset, CD4+ or CD8+ T cells, or bulk PBMC T cells (not recorded which). These receptors all come from a man aged 18 to 70 in good health.

The chain uses TRBV9 and TRBJ2-7; TCRdb names TRBD2, which stays unverified in the absence of DNA. Germline V gene data show CDR1 as SGDLS and CDR2 as YYNGEE. This CDR3 contains 16 residues. The CDR3 loop reads CASSAFSSGGGYEQYF.

The chain employs TRBV9 and TRBJ1-6; TCRdb's D call, TRBD1, is unchecked because there is no DNA. The V gene's germline CDR1 is SGDLS and CDR2 YYNGEE. This CDR3 contains 15 residues. The chain's CDR3 is CASSDRESYNSPLHF. The entire variable domain, with the rest obtained from reference TRBV9 and TRBJ1-6, is as follows: DSGVTQTPKHLITATGQRVTLRCSPRSGDLSVYWYQQSLDQGLQFLIQYYNGEERAKGNILERFSAQQFPDLHSELNLSSLELGDSALYFCASSDRESYNSPLHFGNGTRLTVT.

The chain employs TRBV7-9 and TRBJ2-7; the TCRdb D gene call, TRBD2, has no DNA to confirm it. The CDR3 contains 15 residues. The germline gives CDR1 SEHNR, CDR2 FQNEAQ (reference sequence). CDR3 sequence reads: CASSKPLAEPREQYF.

This chain connects TRBV27 to TRBJ1-2; TCRdb calls TRBD1, which cannot be checked without DNA. Germline V gene data show CDR1 as MNHEY and CDR2 as SMNVEV (reference sequence). CDR3 length: 16 residues. Here the CDR3 reads CASSPQARTGAGGYTF.

The chain has TRBV20-1 and TRBJ1-1. Germline CDR1 reads DFQATT; CDR2 reads SNEGSKA (reference sequence). There are 13 residues in the CDR3. The chain's CDR3 is CSARVMVNTEAFF.

The V and J genes are TRBV3-1 and TRBJ1-5; lacking DNA, the TRBD1 call made by TCRdb goes unchecked. This CDR3 is 16 amino acids long. The germline gives CDR1 LGHDT, CDR2 YNNKEL (reference sequence). Here the CDR3 reads CASSRSTGNSNQPQHF.

The V and J genes are TRBV7-8 and TRBJ1-2; TCRdb names TRBD1, which stays unverified in the absence of DNA. Germline V gene data show CDR1 as SGHVS and CDR2 as FQNEAQ. The CDR3 runs to 14 residues. The CDR3 is CASSLMGLPDGYTF.

The chain is built from TRBV11-2 and TRBJ1-6; TCRdb returns TRBD1, unconfirmable since there is no DNA. The CDR3 runs to 15 residues. Looked up from germline, CDR1 is SGHAT and CDR2 is FQNNGV. The CDR3 region is CASSLRAGGNSPLHF. Full variable domain (missing parts from reference TRBV11-2 and TRBJ1-6): EAGVAQSPRYKIIEKRQSVAFWCNPISGHATLYWYQQILGQGPKLLIQFQNNGVVDDSQLPKDRFSAERLKGVDSTLKIQPAKLEDSAVYLCASSLRAGGNSPLHFGNGTRLTVT.

The V gene is TRBV28, the J gene TRBJ1-1; without DNA, the TCRdb call of TRBD1 cannot be checked. Germline lookup yields CDR1 MDHEN and CDR2 SYDVKM. The CDR3 extends over 15 amino acids. The CDR3 protein is CATRIRQGGGTEAFF.

The V call is TRBV12-3 or TRBV12-4, the J call TRBJ2-3; the TCRdb D gene call, TRBD2, has no DNA to confirm it. CDR3 length: 16 amino acids. The CDR3 sequence is CASSATSGGGTDTQYF.

V usage is TRBV7-9 and J usage is TRBJ2-2; without DNA, the TCRdb call of TRBD2 cannot be checked. Germline lookup yields CDR1 SEHNR and CDR2 FQNEAQ (reference sequence). The CDR3 extends over 17 amino acids. The chain's CDR3 is CASSSPAGGKNTGELFF.

The chain has TRBV5-1 and TRBJ2-2; TCRdb outputs TRBD1, but without DNA this stays unchecked. Germline-derived CDR1 and CDR2 are SGHRS and YFSETQ. CDR3 size: 17 residues. CDR3 amino acids: CASRFPRQGQNTGELFF.

The V call is TRBV7-8, the J call TRBJ2-1; as DNA is missing, the TRBD1 call by TCRdb cannot be tested. The CDR3 loop spans 14 amino acids. Germline V CDR1 and CDR2: SGHVS, FQNEAQ. CDR3 sequence reads: CASSSKGRGNEQFF.

The V gene is TRBV20-1, the J gene TRBJ2-3. The CDR3 totals 11 residues. Germline V lookup: CDR1 DFQATT, CDR2 SNEGSKA (reference sequence). CDR3 loop: CSAQYGDTQYF.

J is TRBJ1-5 and V is TRBV12-5; no DNA is available, so the TRBD1 call from TCRdb remains unchecked. The CDR3 contains 15 residues. CDR1 and CDR2 from the germline V gene are LGHNT and FRNRAP. The CDR3 here is CASAQGDYSNQPQHF. Filled out from reference TRBV12-5 and TRBJ1-5, the complete variable domain reads DARVTQTPRHKVTEMGQEVTMRCQPILGHNTVFWYRQTMMQGLELLAYFRNRAPLDDSGMPKDRFSAEMPDATLATLKIQPSEPRDSAVYFCASAQGDYSNQPQHFGDGTRLSIL.

The rearrangement links TRBV27 to TRBJ1-3; without DNA, the TCRdb call of TRBD1 cannot be checked. The CDR3 has 13 residues. CDR1 and CDR2 from the germline V gene are MNHEY and SMNVEV (reference sequence). CDR3: CASSGQGGNTIYF.

The rearrangement uses TRBV12-3 or TRBV12-4 and TRBJ2-7; the D gene TCRdb calls, TRBD1, cannot be checked with no DNA. The CDR3 is 16 residues long. CDR3 region: CASSHPGTTSRYEQYF.

The chain is built from TRBV18 and TRBJ2-5; TCRdb picks TRBD1, but there is no DNA to check that call. This CDR3 is 14 amino acids long. CDR1 and CDR2 from the germline V gene are KGHSH and LQKENI. CDR3 loop: CASSPLRGSETQYF.